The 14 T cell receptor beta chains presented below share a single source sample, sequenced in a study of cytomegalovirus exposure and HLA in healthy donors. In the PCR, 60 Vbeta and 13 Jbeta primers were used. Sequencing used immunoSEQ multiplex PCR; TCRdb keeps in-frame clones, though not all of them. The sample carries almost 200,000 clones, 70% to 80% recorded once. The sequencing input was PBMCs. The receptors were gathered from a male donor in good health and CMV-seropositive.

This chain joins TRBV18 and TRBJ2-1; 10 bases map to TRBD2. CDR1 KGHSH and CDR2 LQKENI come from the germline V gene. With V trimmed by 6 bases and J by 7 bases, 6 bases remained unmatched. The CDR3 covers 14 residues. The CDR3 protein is CASSPRTSGNEQFF. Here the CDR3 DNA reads TGTGCCAGCTCTCCCAGGACTAGCGGTAATGAGCAGTTCTTC. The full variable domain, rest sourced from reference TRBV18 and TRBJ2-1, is NAGVMQNPRHLVRRRGQEARLRCSPMKGHSHVYWYRQLPEEGLKFMVYLQKENIIDESGMPKERFSAEFPKEGPSILRIQQVVRGDSAAYFCASSPRTSGNEQFFGPGTRLTVL.

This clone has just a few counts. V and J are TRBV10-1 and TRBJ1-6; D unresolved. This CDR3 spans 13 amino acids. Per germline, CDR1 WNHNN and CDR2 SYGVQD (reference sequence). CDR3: CVVLFCGFSPLHF. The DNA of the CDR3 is TGCGTCGTACTATTTTGTGGGTTTTCACCCCTCCACTTT.

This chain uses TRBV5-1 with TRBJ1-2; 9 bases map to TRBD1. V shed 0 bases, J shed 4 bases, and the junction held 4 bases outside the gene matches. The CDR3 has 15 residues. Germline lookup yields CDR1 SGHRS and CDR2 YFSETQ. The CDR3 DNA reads TGCGCCAGCAGCTTGGGGGGACAGGGCGCCTATGGCTACACCTTC. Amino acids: CASSLGGQGAYGYTF.

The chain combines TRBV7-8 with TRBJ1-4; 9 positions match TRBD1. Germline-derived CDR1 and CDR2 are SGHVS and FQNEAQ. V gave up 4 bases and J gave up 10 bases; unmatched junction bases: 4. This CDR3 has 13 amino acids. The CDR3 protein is CASSSDRGGKLFF. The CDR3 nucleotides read TGTGCCAGCAGCTCGGACAGGGGCGGAAAACTGTTTTTT.

This chain's CDR3 is CASSIGGGPLDQPQHF. Here the CDR3 DNA reads TGTGCCAGTAGTATCGGGGGGGGACCTCTGGATCAGCCCCAGCATTTT. V is TRBV19 and J is TRBJ1-5; D possibly corresponds to TRBD1 (5 bases). V was shortened by 3 bases and J by 5 bases, with 17 bases between the two germline ends. The length of the CDR3 is 16 residues. Looked up from germline, CDR1 is LNHDA and CDR2 is SQIVND (reference sequence).

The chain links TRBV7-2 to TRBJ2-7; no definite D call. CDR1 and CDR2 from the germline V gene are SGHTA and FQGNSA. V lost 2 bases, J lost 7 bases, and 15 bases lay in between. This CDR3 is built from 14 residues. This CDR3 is CASSLPPLRNEQYF. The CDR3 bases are TGTGCCAGCAGCTTACCCCCCCTCAGGAATGAGCAGTACTTC.

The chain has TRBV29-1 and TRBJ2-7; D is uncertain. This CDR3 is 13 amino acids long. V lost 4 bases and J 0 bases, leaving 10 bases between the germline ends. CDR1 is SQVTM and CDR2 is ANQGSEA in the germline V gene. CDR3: CSVVVAGSYEQYF. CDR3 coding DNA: TGCAGCGTTGTCGTGGCAGGCTCCTACGAGCAGTACTTC.

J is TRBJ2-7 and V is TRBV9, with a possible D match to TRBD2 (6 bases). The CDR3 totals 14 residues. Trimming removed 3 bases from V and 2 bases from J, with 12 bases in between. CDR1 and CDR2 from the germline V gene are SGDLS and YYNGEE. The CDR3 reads CASSAPRGAYEQYF. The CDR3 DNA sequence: TGTGCCAGCAGCGCACCCCGCGGGGCCTACGAGCAGTACTTC.

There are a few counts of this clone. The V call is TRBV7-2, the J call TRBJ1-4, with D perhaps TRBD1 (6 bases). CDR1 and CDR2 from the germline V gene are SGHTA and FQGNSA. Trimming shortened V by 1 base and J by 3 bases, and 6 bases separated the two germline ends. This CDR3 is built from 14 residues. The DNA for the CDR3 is TGTGCCAGCAGCTTAGGGACAGCTAATGAAAAACTGTTTTTT. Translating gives CASSLGTANEKLFF.

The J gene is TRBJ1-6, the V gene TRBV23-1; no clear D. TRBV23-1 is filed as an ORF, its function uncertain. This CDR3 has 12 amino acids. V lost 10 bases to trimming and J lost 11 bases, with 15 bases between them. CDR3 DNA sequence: TGCGCCACCCGACTGGGTAACACACCCCTCCACTTT. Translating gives CATRLGNTPLHF.

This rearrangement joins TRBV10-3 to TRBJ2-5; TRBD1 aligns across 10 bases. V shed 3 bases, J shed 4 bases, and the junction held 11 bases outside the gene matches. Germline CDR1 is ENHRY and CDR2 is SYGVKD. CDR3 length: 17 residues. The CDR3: CAISEEVPGQGRETQYF. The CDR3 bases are TGTGCCATCAGTGAAGAGGTACCGGGACAGGGGAGAGAGACCCAGTACTTC.

CDR3 nucleotide sequence: TGTGCCTGGAGTGTACGTCTAGCGGGAGGTAGCGAGCAGTACTTC. Its translation is CAWSVRLAGGSEQYF. The rearrangement uses TRBV30 and TRBJ2-7; 11 bases are shared with TRBD2. Germline trimming cut 0 bases from V and 6 bases from J; bases unmatched to any gene: 7. The CDR3 has 15 residues. Germline-derived CDR1 and CDR2 are GTSNPN and SVGIG (reference sequence).

The CDR3 DNA sequence: TGTGCCAGCAGCTCCAGGACAGGGATACCCTACGAGCAGTACTTC. As protein: CASSSRTGIPYEQYF. The V call is TRBV5-5, the J call TRBJ2-7, with 8 bases that match TRBD1. This CDR3 contains 15 residues. Unmatched junction bases numbered 7, after V lost 3 bases and J lost 2 bases. Germline CDR1 reads SGHKS; CDR2 reads YYEKEE (reference sequence).

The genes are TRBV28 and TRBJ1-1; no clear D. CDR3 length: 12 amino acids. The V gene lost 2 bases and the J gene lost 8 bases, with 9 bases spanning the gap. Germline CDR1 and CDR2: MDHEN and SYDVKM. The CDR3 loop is CASSLVRVEAFF. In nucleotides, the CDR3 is TGTGCCAGCAGTTTAGTGCGCGTAGAAGCTTTCTTT.